Shown below are 20 T cell receptor beta chains from a single sample sequenced in a study of T cells after yellow fever vaccination. TCRdb used MiXCR to reprocess the 5' RACE reads, holding one entry per CDR3 protein. The table records 310,000 or so distinct CDR3 sequences, less than 4.5% of them present only once. The material sequenced was PBMCs, taken on the day of the yellow fever booster vaccination. The receptors here all came from a man aged 18 to 30 who received the YFV17D yellow fever vaccine.

The chain is built from TRBV7-2 and TRBJ2-1; 7 bases agree with TRBD2. CDR1 and CDR2 (germline): SGHTA, FQGNSA. The CDR3 has 16 residues. V was clipped by 5 bases and J by 5 bases; unmatched bases: 12. The CDR3 sequence is CASSNWGGEHNNEQFF. The CDR3 DNA sequence: TGTGCCAGCAGCAACTGGGGGGGGGAACACAACAATGAGCAGTTCTTC.

This clonotype appeared a few times. The chain has TRBV5-1 and TRBJ1-4; no clear D. Trimming stripped 2 bases from V and 4 bases from J, with 6 bases between. CDR3 length: 13 residues. In germline, CDR1 is SGHRS, CDR2 YFSETQ. The CDR3 region has the DNA TGCGCCAGCAGCTTTGAGAATAATGAAAAACTGTTTTTT. Protein sequence: CASSFENNEKLFF.

Only a few counts were recorded for this clonotype. The chain carries TRBV7-2 and TRBJ2-2; D may be TRBD1 or TRBD2 (5 bases each). This CDR3 has 18 amino acids. Between the trimmed V and J ends, which lost 1 base and 0 bases, there was a span of 15 bases. Germline V gives CDR1 SGHTA, CDR2 FQGNSA. CDR3: CASSLDGAGYSNTGELFF. The CDR3 bases are TGTGCCAGCAGCTTAGACGGGGCAGGGTATTCGAACACCGGGGAGCTGTTTTTT. Based on the CDR3 plus reference TRBV7-2 and TRBJ2-2, the full variable domain is GAGVSQSPSNKVTEKGKDVELRCDPISGHTALYWYRQSLGQGLEFLIYFQGNSAPDKSGLPSDRFSAERTGGSVSTLTIQRTQQEDSAVYLCASSLDGAGYSNTGELFFGEGSRLTVL.

The chain is built from TRBV5-1 and TRBJ2-5; no definite D call. Germline assignment: CDR1 SGHRS and CDR2 YFSETQ. The CDR3 has 15 residues. Trimming removed 2 bases from V and 1 base from J, with 12 bases in between. CDR3 in amino acids: CASSFSGQLQETQYF. The DNA for the CDR3 is TGCGCCAGCAGCTTCTCGGGTCAGCTCCAAGAGACCCAGTACTTC.

In this sample, this clonotype turned up a few times. The V call is TRBV24-1, the J call TRBJ2-3, with a tentative D call TRBD2 (6 bases). CDR1 and CDR2 from the germline V gene are KGHDR and SFDVKD. The CDR3 loop spans 12 amino acids. V gave up 9 bases and J gave up 3 bases, with 9 bases separating them. This chain's CDR3 is CATGGMTDTQYF. The CDR3 nucleotides are TGTGCCACCGGCGGGATGACAGATACGCAGTATTTT.

This clonotype was counted only a few times. The chain has TRBV5-4 and TRBJ2-3, with 9 positions matching TRBD2. V trimming: 0 bases; J trimming: 2 bases; junction bases outside the gene matches: 4. The CDR3 contains 16 residues. Germline V CDR1 and CDR2: SGHNT, YYREEE (reference sequence). CDR3 sequence: CASSLAIAGVTDTQYF. Here the CDR3 DNA reads TGTGCCAGCAGCTTGGCGATAGCGGGGGTCACAGATACGCAGTATTTT.

This clonotype was observed many times. CDR3 amino acids: CSAIGTSTDTQYF. For the CDR3, the DNA is TGCAGTGCTATCGGGACCAGCACAGATACGCAGTATTTT. The gene calls are TRBV20-1 and TRBJ2-3; tentatively, D is TRBD1 or TRBD2 (5 bases each). The germline V gene encodes CDR1 DFQATT and CDR2 SNEGSKA (reference sequence). V was pared by 4 bases and J by 0 bases, with 8 bases between. CDR3 length: 13 residues.

This chain joins TRBV7-9 and TRBJ1-3; D is possibly TRBD1 (6 bases). This CDR3 contains 17 residues. Trimming left V 4 bases short and J 0 bases short, with 16 bases between. Germline CDR1 is SEHNR and CDR2 is FQNEAQ (reference sequence). The CDR3 loop reads CASSSRTGTYSGNTIYF. Here the CDR3 DNA reads TGTGCCAGCAGCTCAAGGACGGGGACATACTCTGGAAACACCATATATTTT.

Ten or more counts support this clonotype. The chain couples TRBV7-9 to TRBJ2-7; D may correspond to TRBD1 or TRBD2 (5 bases each). This CDR3 comprises 16 residues. Germline V CDR1 and CDR2: SEHNR, FQNEAQ (reference sequence). V lost 0 bases to trimming and J lost 2 bases, with 14 bases between them. The CDR3 DNA reads TGTGCCAGCAGCTTAGCAGACGGGACCGTTACCTACGAGCAGTACGTC. It codes for CASSLADGTVTYEQYV.

At least ten counts were recorded for this clonotype. CDR3 sequence: CASSGLAGGLGETQYF. The CDR3, as DNA: TGTGCCAGCAGTGGACTAGCGGGGGGGCTCGGAGAGACCCAGTACTTC. The chain is built from TRBV2 and TRBJ2-5; 14 bases map to TRBD2. V lost 4 bases to trimming and J lost 4 bases; unmatched junction nucleotides: 5. The germline CDR1 and CDR2 sequences are SNHLY and FYNNEI. This CDR3 is built from 16 residues.

This clonotype was found many times. The gene calls are TRBV7-2 and TRBJ1-5; no definite D call. This CDR3 spans 12 amino acids. Germline CDR1 and CDR2: SGHTA and FQGNSA. Trimming took 5 bases from V and 11 from J, leaving 13 bases between them. CDR3 bases: TGTGCCAGCAGCCCCCTTCTAGGGACCCAGCATTTT. It codes for CASSPLLGTQHF. Drawing the rest from reference TRBV7-2 and TRBJ1-5, the complete variable domain is GAGVSQSPSNKVTEKGKDVELRCDPISGHTALYWYRQSLGQGLEFLIYFQGNSAPDKSGLPSDRFSAERTGGSVSTLTIQRTQQEDSAVYLCASSPLLGTQHFGDGTRLSIL.

Many counts were recorded for this clonotype. The genes are TRBV6-2 or TRBV6-3 and TRBJ1-5, with D perhaps matching TRBD1 (6 bases). The V and J ends lost 3 bases and 1 base respectively, with 31 bases between them. The V gene's germline CDR1 is MNHEY and CDR2 SVGEGT. There are 22 residues in the CDR3. The CDR3 DNA sequence: TGTGCCAGCAGTTATCACGCGATCGGAGGACAGTCGGGACCTTTGAGCAATCAGCCCCAGCATTTT. This translates into CASSYHAIGGQSGPLSNQPQHF.

The sample holds many counts of this clonotype. The gene calls are TRBV6-6 and TRBJ1-3; no clear D gene. CDR1 MNHNY and CDR2 SVGAGI come from the germline V gene (reference sequence). The CDR3 loop spans 14 amino acids. Trimming stripped 2 bases from V and 2 bases from J, with 7 bases between. Here the CDR3 reads CASSYLTAGNTIYF. CDR3 nucleotides: TGTGCCAGCAGTTACCTCACAGCTGGAAACACCATATATTTT.

The table lists this clonotype with many counts. DNA of the CDR3: TGTGCCAGCAGCTTAGTTCTCCAGCGGGGTGGGTATGAGCAGTTCTTC. It specifies CASSLVLQRGGYEQFF. V is TRBV7-2 and J is TRBJ2-1; 7 nucleotides line up with TRBD2. Germline trimming cut 1 base from V and 8 bases from J; bases unmatched to any gene: 11. Germline V gene lookup returns CDR1 SGHTA and CDR2 FQGNSA. This CDR3 contains 16 residues.

This clonotype has a count of ten or more. The chain uses TRBV21-1 and TRBJ2-2; the table's D call TRBD2 went unverified against the DNA. TRBV21-1 is a known pseudogene. This CDR3 has 15 residues. Here the CDR3 reads CASNTGLAGTGELFF. As DNA, the CDR3 is TGTGCCAGCAACACCGGACTAGCGGGTACCGGGGAGCTGTTTTTT.

The chain is built from TRBV12-3 or TRBV12-4 and TRBJ2-1; 7 bases agree with TRBD2. The CDR3 has 17 residues. The ends lost 5 bases at V and 5 bases at J; junction bases unmatched: 15. CDR3 in amino acids: CASSRVGSGTTNNEQFF. CDR3 nucleotide sequence: TGTGCCAGCAGTCGCGTAGGGTCCGGGACTACCAACAATGAGCAGTTCTTC.

The CDR3 sequence: CASSQERQGAIYEQYV. The CDR3 nucleotides read TGTGCCAGCAGCCAGGAACGACAGGGGGCTATCTACGAGCAGTACGTC. The rearrangement joins TRBV7-2 to TRBJ2-7; TRBD1 aligns across 10 bases. The CDR3 covers 16 residues. Germline loops: CDR1 SGHTA, CDR2 FQGNSA. V was pared by 5 bases and J by 3 bases, with 10 bases of the junction left unmatched.

This clonotype was seen a few times. The V and J genes are TRBV6-6 and TRBJ1-1; D is perhaps TRBD1 (5 bases). The germline V gene encodes CDR1 MNHNY and CDR2 SVGAGI (reference sequence). This CDR3 has 16 amino acids. With 4 bases removed from V and 0 bases from J, the gap between germline ends came to 15 bases. This CDR3 is CASSSHPGPMNTEAFF. DNA of the CDR3: TGTGCCAGCAGTTCCCATCCGGGACCTATGAACACTGAAGCTTTCTTT.

At least ten counts were recorded for this clonotype. This sequence joins TRBV10-3 and TRBJ2-2; 11 positions match TRBD2. Germline V gives CDR1 ENHRY, CDR2 SYGVKD. The V and J ends lost 5 bases and 5 bases, in that order; junction bases with no gene match: 4. This CDR3 is 15 amino acids long. Written as DNA, the CDR3 is TGTGCCATCAGTAGGACTAGCGGGCGGACCGGGGAGCTGTTTTTT. The encoded protein is CAISRTSGRTGELFF.

This clonotype was recorded at least ten times. The chain recombines TRBV7-9 with TRBJ2-2, with TRBD1 matching over 7 bases. The CDR3 is 15 amino acids. V gave up 6 bases and J gave up 1 base; unmatched junction bases: 5. Germline CDR1 is SEHNR and CDR2 is FQNEAQ (reference sequence). Written as DNA, the CDR3 is TGTGCCAGCAGATTAACAGGGGTGAACACCGGGGAGCTGTTTTTT. It translates to CASRLTGVNTGELFF.